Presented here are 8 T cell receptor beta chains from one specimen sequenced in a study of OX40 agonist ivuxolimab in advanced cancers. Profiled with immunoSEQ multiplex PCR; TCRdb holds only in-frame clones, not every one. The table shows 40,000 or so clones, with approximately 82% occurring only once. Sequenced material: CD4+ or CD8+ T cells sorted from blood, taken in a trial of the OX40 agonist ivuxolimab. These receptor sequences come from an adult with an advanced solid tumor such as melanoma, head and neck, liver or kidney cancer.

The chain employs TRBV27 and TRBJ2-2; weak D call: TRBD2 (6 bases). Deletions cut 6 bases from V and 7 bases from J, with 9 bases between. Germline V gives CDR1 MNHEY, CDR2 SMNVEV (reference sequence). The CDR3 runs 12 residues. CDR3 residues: CASRLRGGELFF. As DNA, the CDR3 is TGTGCCAGCAGGTTGCGGGGCGGGGAGCTGTTTTTT.

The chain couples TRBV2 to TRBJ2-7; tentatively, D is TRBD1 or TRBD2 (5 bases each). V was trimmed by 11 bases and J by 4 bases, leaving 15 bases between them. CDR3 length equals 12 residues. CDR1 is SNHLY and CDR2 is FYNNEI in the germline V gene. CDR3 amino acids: CAGGPNPYEQYF. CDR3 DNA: TGTGCCGGGGGTCCAAATCCATACGAGCAGTACTTC.

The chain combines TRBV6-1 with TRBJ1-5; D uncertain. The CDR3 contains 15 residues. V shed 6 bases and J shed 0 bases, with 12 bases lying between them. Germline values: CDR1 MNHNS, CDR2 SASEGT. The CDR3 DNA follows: TGTGCCAGCAGATACACGGAATATAGCAATCAGCCCCAGCATTTT. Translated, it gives CASRYTEYSNQPQHF.

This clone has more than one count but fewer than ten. The CDR3 protein is CASSLGTEYYGYTF. CDR3 DNA sequence: TGTGCCAGCAGTTTAGGGACAGAGTACTATGGCTACACCTTC. This chain connects TRBV28 to TRBJ1-2; 7 bases are a match to TRBD1. The CDR3 runs 14 residues. Looked up from germline, CDR1 is MDHEN and CDR2 is SYDVKM. V lost 2 bases to trimming and J lost 3 bases; unmatched junction nucleotides: 3.

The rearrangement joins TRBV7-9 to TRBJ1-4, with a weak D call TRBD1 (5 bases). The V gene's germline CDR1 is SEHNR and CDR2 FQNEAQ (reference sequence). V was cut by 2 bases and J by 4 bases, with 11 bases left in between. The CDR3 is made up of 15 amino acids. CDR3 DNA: TGTGCCAGCAGCTTATCCGGGGGGGTTAATGAAAAACTGTTTTTT. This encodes CASSLSGGVNEKLFF. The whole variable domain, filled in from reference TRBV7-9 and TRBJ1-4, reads DTGVSQNPRHKITKRGQNVTFRCDPISEHNRLYWYRQTLGQGPEFLTYFQNEAQLEKSRLLSDRFSAERPKGSFSTLEIQRTEQGDSAMYLCASSLSGGVNEKLFFGSGTQLSVL.

This CDR3 reads CASSLVLAGGSSYEQYF. DNA for the CDR3: TGTGCCAGCAGCTTAGTCCTAGCGGGAGGTAGCTCCTACGAGCAGTACTTC. The chain recombines TRBV7-8 with TRBJ2-7, with 11 bases matching TRBD2. The CDR3 loop spans 17 amino acids. The germline V gene encodes CDR1 SGHVS and CDR2 FQNEAQ. Trimming at V came to 1 base and at J to 0 bases, leaving 5 bases not matched to a gene.

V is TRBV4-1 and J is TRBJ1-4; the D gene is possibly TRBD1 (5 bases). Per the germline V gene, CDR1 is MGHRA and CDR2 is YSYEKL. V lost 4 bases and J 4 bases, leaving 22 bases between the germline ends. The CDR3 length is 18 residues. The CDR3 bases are TGCGCCAGCAGCCTCGGTTGGGGGGGAAGACTCGGTAATGAAAAACTGTTTTTT. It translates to CASSLGWGGRLGNEKLFF.

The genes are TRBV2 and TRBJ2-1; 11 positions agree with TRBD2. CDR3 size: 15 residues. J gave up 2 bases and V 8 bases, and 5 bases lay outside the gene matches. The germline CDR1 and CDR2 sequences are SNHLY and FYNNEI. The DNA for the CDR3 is TGTGCCAGCCAATTACTAGCGGGAGCCTACAATGAGCAGTTCTTC. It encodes CASQLLAGAYNEQFF.